This T cell receptor (beta chain) was recovered during a study of a mutant IDH1 vaccine in newly diagnosed glioma. About the research overall: Eight vaccinations reached patients in weeks 1, 3, 5, 7, 11, 15, 19 and 23. Radiotherapy alone preceded vaccination by 4-6 weeks; alternatively, vaccination started with temozolomide cycles.

General study findings and limits: Shifts in the top peripheral T cell clonotypes seemed unrelated to pseudoprogression.

Germline V lookup: CDR1 LNHDA, CDR2 SQIVND (reference sequence). This CDR3 region has 14 residues. Unmatched junction bases numbered 6, after V lost 7 bases and J lost 1 base. Indicated time point: week 5, during vaccination. One vaccine dose held 300 ug of mutant IDH1 20-mer peptide and came with topical imiquimod. Astrocytomas that were new, WHO grade 3 or 4, IDH1-mutant and ATRX-lost were present in the donors. In the case of this clone: Its matching antigen is unknown.

Libraries were prepared by immunoSEQ multiplex PCR; TCRdb keeps only in-frame clonotypes and omits some of them. Among fewer than 70,000 clones listed, approximately 90% were seen once. The chain employs TRBV19 and TRBJ2-7, with TRBD2 identical over 8 bases. The sample was PBMCs, taken from a glioma patient whose treatment included an IDH1 peptide vaccine. This clonotype was sampled from a woman between 40 and 55 years old with glioma. The CDR3 protein is CASKNSGASYEQYF. Written as DNA, the CDR3 is TGTGCCAGTAAAAATAGCGGGGCGTCCTACGAGCAGTACTTC.